These T cell receptor beta chains were read from a single sample in a study of T cells in Graves' hyperthyroidism and ophthalmopathy. TCRdb reprocessed the multiplex PCR reads via MiXCR and lists one record per CDR3 protein. The sample has some 650,000 distinct CDR3 sequences, around 16% seen once. Source material: blood. Source of these receptors: a middle-aged woman with Graves' ophthalmopathy. Each CDR3 is given with its conserved first and last residue. The order of the fields is J gene, clone size, D gene, V gene, CDR3 protein, CDR3 DNA. A D gene is named only where the DNA matches it firmly. The size of a clone is reported for some rows only, either as once, few or many, or as a class for expanded clones.

>TRBJ1-5|many|NA|TRBV30
CAWSVLGQHNQPQHF
TGTGCCTGGAGTGTACTCGGGCAGCACAATCAGCCCCAGCATTTT
>TRBJ2-5|NA|NA|TRBV29-1
CSVQVGAKTQYF
TGCAGCGTTCAAGTGGGGGCGAAGACCCAGTACTTC
>TRBJ1-2|many|TRBD1|TRBV20-1
CSARAQGAGGYTF
TGCAGTGCCCGCGCCCAGGGGGCGGGTGGCTACACCTTC
>TRBJ2-5|many|TRBD1|TRBV11-3
CASSQDRQETQYF
TGTGCCAGCAGCCAGGACAGGCAAGAGACCCAGTACTTC
>TRBJ1-3|NA|NA|TRBV9
CASSVAGGNTIYF
TGTGCCAGCAGCGTAGCTGGTGGAAACACCATATATTTT
>TRBJ2-5|NA|TRBD2|TRBV20-1
CSAHTLAGERETQYF
TGCAGTGCTCATACTTTAGCGGGAGAGCGAGAGACCCAGTACTTC
>TRBJ1-4|NA|TRBD1|TRBV3-1
CASSPILLQGGSEKLFF
TGTGCCAGCAGCCCAATCTTATTACAGGGGGGGAGTGAAAAACTGTTTTTT
>TRBJ1-1|NA|NA|TRBV2
CASRDNLGGTEAFF
TGTGCCAGCAGGGACAACCTAGGGGGGACTGAAGCTTTCTTT
>TRBJ1-5|many|NA|TRBV7-2
CARVRDGDQPQHF
TGTGCCAGGGTGAGGGACGGAGATCAGCCCCAGCATTTT
>TRBJ1-5|NA|TRBD1|TRBV30
CACRGGAGGQPQHF
TGTGCCTGTAGAGGGGGCGCAGGCGGCCAGCCCCAGCATTTT
>TRBJ2-3|many|TRBD2|TRBV20-1
CSARLVGGRSDTQYF
TGCAGTGCTAGATTAGTAGGCGGGAGGTCAGATACGCAGTATTTT
>TRBJ2-4|many|NA|TRBV2
CASSAGTMAKNIQYF
TGTGCCAGCAGTGCAGGGACAATGGCCAAAAACATTCAGTACTTC
>TRBJ2-7|NA|NA|TRBV28
CAGSRTLGSEQYF
TGTGCCGGCAGCCGGACACTAGGTTCCGAGCAGTACTTC
>TRBJ2-3|many|NA|TRBV7-3
CASSYGQTSTDTQYF
TGTGCCAGCAGCTACGGACAGACCAGCACAGATACGCAGTATTTT
>TRBJ2-7|few|NA|TRBV27
CASSSLNSHEQYF
TGTGCCAGCAGTAGCCTAAACAGCCACGAGCAGTACTTC
>TRBJ2-7|many|NA|TRBV3-1
CASSQSIADSYEQYF
TGTGCCAGCAGCCAATCGATAGCGGATTCCTACGAGCAGTACTTC
>TRBJ2-7|few|NA|TRBV5-6
CASSLGAPPYEQYF
TGTGCCAGCAGCTTGGGAGCACCCCCCTACGAGCAGTACTTC
>TRBJ1-2|NA|TRBD1|TRBV3-1
CASSQSFRTGPYGYTF
TGTGCCAGCAGCCAAAGCTTTAGGACAGGCCCCTATGGCTACACCTTC
>TRBJ2-7|few|TRBD2|TRBV20-1
CSARVSSGVLDEQYF
TGCAGTGCTAGAGTATCTAGCGGGGTCCTAGACGAGCAGTACTTC
>TRBJ2-2|NA|NA|TRBV7-2
CASSLGWSGELFF
TGTGCCAGCAGCTTAGGGTGGTCCGGGGAGCTGTTTTTT
>TRBJ2-3|many|TRBD1|TRBV20-1
CSVEGDRGTDTQYF
TGCAGTGTTGAGGGGGACAGAGGCACAGATACGCAGTATTTT
>TRBJ2-2|NA|NA|TRBV6-6
CASSYLTLDRDTGELFF
TGTGCCAGCAGTTACCTGACTTTAGATCGCGACACCGGGGAGCTGTTTTTT
>TRBJ2-3|NA|TRBD2|TRBV5-1
CASSARTSGRSDTQYF
TGCGCCAGCAGCGCCCGGACTAGCGGGAGGTCGGATACGCAGTATTTT
>TRBJ1-6|few|NA|TRBV6-1
CASSASNSPLHF
TGTGCCAGCAGTGCTAGTAATTCACCCCTCCACTTT
>TRBJ2-7|many|TRBD2|TRBV12-3/TRBV12-4
CASSLYSGSNSYEQYF
TGTGCCAGCAGCCTTTATAGCGGGTCGAACTCCTACGAGCAGTACTTC
>TRBJ1-1|many|TRBD1|TRBV20-1
CSARTTGGRNTEAFF
TGCAGTGCTAGGACTACAGGGGGACGGAACACTGAAGCTTTCTTT
>TRBJ1-6|NA|NA|TRBV3-1
CASSQGGAASPLHF
TGTGCCAGCAGCCAAGGGGGGGCAGCTTCACCCCTCCACTTT
>TRBJ2-3|many|NA|TRBV11-2
CASSLDLGRGDTQYF
TGTGCCAGCAGCTTAGATCTGGGCCGGGGAGATACGCAGTATTTT
>TRBJ2-2|NA|NA|TRBV25-1
CASSEGGQHTGELFF
TGTGCCAGCAGTGAGGGGGGACAACACACCGGGGAGCTGTTTTTT
>TRBJ1-1|few|NA|TRBV29-1
CSVSLDAEAFF
TGCAGCGTCTCACTAGACGCTGAAGCTTTCTTT